The rows below give T cell receptor beta chains drawn from one sample of a study of beta chain features in type 1 diabetes. The data were produced by immunoSEQ multiplex PCR, yet TCRdb's version contains in-frame clones alone and is incomplete. The table has about 320,000 clones, approximately 15% seen once. Sequencing was carried out using central memory CD4+ T cells from blood. The receptors shown here come from a man aged 25 to 40 in good health. The CDR3 runs from the conserved cysteine through the conserved F or W. Each record gives: D gene, clone size, V gene, J gene, CDR3 DNA, CDR3 protein. The D gene is left open where the match is weak. Part of the rows lack a size; the others show once, few, many or a class for expanded clones.

d_call: .; clone_size: many; v_call: TRBV14; j_call: TRBJ2-7; cdr3_nt: TGTGCCAGCAGCAAGGGTTCCTACGAGCAGTACTTC; cdr3_aa: CASSKGSYEQYF
d_call: .; clone_size: .; v_call: TRBV7-9; j_call: TRBJ2-2; cdr3_nt: TGTGCCAGCCAAAAGGGGCCCACCGGGGAGCTGTTTTTT; cdr3_aa: CASQKGPTGELFF
d_call: .; clone_size: many; v_call: TRBV19; j_call: TRBJ2-2; cdr3_nt: TGTGCCAGTAGTATCCTCGCCACCGGGGAGCTGTTTTTT; cdr3_aa: CASSILATGELFF
d_call: .; clone_size: many; v_call: TRBV7-2; j_call: TRBJ2-7; cdr3_nt: TGTGCCAGCAGCCAAGATGGGGCCGGGGTCGCATACGAGCAGTACTTC; cdr3_aa: CASSQDGAGVAYEQYF
d_call: TRBD1; clone_size: many; v_call: TRBV7-2; j_call: TRBJ2-4; cdr3_nt: TGTGCCAGCAGCTTAGTTGGGACAGGGGTAGCCAAAAACATTCAGTACTTC; cdr3_aa: CASSLVGTGVAKNIQYF
d_call: .; clone_size: few; v_call: TRBV2; j_call: TRBJ2-5; cdr3_nt: TGTGCCAGCAGTGGGAGTGGAGAGACCCAGTACTTC; cdr3_aa: CASSGSGETQYF
d_call: .; clone_size: .; v_call: TRBV5-4; j_call: TRBJ2-1; cdr3_nt: TGCGCCAGCAGCCCCGCTCCGGGGTCCTACAATGAGCAGTTCTTC; cdr3_aa: CASSPAPGSYNEQFF
d_call: TRBD2; clone_size: .; v_call: TRBV4-1; j_call: TRBJ2-1; cdr3_nt: TGCGCCAGCAGCCAACAGTCAGCGGGGAACTACAATGAGCAGTTCTTC; cdr3_aa: CASSQQSAGNYNEQFF
d_call: .; clone_size: .; v_call: TRBV2; j_call: TRBJ2-5; cdr3_nt: TGTGCCAGCAGACTAGGACTCGAACAAGAGACCCAGTACTTC; cdr3_aa: CASRLGLEQETQYF
d_call: .; clone_size: few; v_call: TRBV6-1; j_call: TRBJ1-5; cdr3_nt: TGTGCCAGCAAAGGTCCGGGTTCCCAGCCCCAGCATTTT; cdr3_aa: CASKGPGSQPQHF
d_call: .; clone_size: few; v_call: TRBV11-3; j_call: TRBJ2-3; cdr3_nt: TGTGCCAGCAGCTTACACTCCAACACAGATACGCAGTATTTT; cdr3_aa: CASSLHSNTDTQYF
d_call: .; clone_size: few; v_call: TRBV5-6; j_call: TRBJ1-1; cdr3_nt: TGTGCCAGCACCGACGTGGGGATCGGAAAAGCTTTCTTT; cdr3_aa: CASTDVGIGKAFF
d_call: TRBD1; clone_size: .; v_call: TRBV6-5; j_call: TRBJ2-2; cdr3_nt: TGTGCCAGCAGTTACCTCGGGACAGGGTTCACCGGGGAGCTGTTTTTT; cdr3_aa: CASSYLGTGFTGELFF
d_call: .; clone_size: .; v_call: TRBV7-7; j_call: TRBJ2-3; cdr3_nt: TGTGCCAGCAGCTTAGCTCCTACAGATACGCAGTATTTT; cdr3_aa: CASSLAPTDTQYF
d_call: .; clone_size: .; v_call: TRBV4-3; j_call: TRBJ1-2; cdr3_nt: TGCGCCAGCAGCCCGACGCGGGGCTCGGGCTATGGCTACACCTTC; cdr3_aa: CASSPTRGSGYGYTF